The 24 T cell receptor beta chains listed next were all sequenced from one sample in a study of radiation and T cells in renal cell carcinoma. The time point here: baseline pretreatment blood. Stated treatment: 15 Gy SBRT to primary tumor, nephrectomy 4 weeks later. Assay used: immunoSEQ multiplex PCR; TCRdb lists only in-frame clones, some missing. The table includes 70,000 to 95,000 clones, approximately 83% detected once. Sequencing used blood, obtained from a patient whose treatment included radiotherapy and nephrectomy. These receptors all come from a man between 60 and 75 years old with renal cell carcinoma.

V and J are TRBV19 and TRBJ1-5, with no clear D. Germline loops: CDR1 LNHDA, CDR2 SQIVND (reference sequence). This CDR3 has 16 residues. With 4 bases removed from V and 3 bases from J, the gap between germline ends came to 16 bases. CDR3 loop: CASSSYPNSYNQPQHF. In nucleotides, the CDR3 is TGTGCCAGTAGTAGTTACCCTAACAGTTACAATCAGCCCCAGCATTTT.

The CDR3 coding sequence is TGTGCCAGAGGGATCACTGAAGCTTTCTTT. Amino acids: CARGITEAFF. The chain carries TRBV7-9 and TRBJ1-1; D is unclear. Trimming took 9 bases from V and 4 from J, leaving 6 bases between them. Germline CDR1 reads SEHNR; CDR2 reads FQNEAQ (reference sequence). The CDR3 is 10 residues long.

This clone was found a few times. The CDR3 DNA reads as TGTGCCAGCAGCGCGACTACTACGGGGGGGGAGCTGTTTTTT. Its protein product is CASSATTTGGELFF. V usage is TRBV2 and J usage is TRBJ2-2; D is perhaps TRBD2 (5 bases). The CDR3 sequence is 14 residues long. With 6 bases removed from V and 8 bases from J, the gap between germline ends came to 16 bases. Germline V gives CDR1 SNHLY, CDR2 FYNNEI.

The gene calls are TRBV7-9 and TRBJ2-7, with 12 positions matching TRBD2. The V gene end was trimmed by 4 bases and the J gene end by 4 bases; junction bases not matched to a gene: 11. The CDR3 consists of 17 residues. Germline CDR1 and CDR2: SEHNR and FQNEAQ (reference sequence). The CDR3, as DNA: TGTGCCAGCAGCTCCGCCCCTCTAGCGGGAGGGTTATACGAGCAGTACTTC. Translating gives CASSSAPLAGGLYEQYF.

V is TRBV9 and J is TRBJ2-3; unclear D gene. The CDR3 is made up of 13 amino acids. Trimming took off 4 bases at V and 1 base at J, with 7 bases between the two ends. Germline V lookup: CDR1 SGDLS, CDR2 YYNGEE. The CDR3 coding sequence is TGTGCCAGCAGCCCCAAGGGCACAGATACGCAGTATTTT. Protein: CASSPKGTDTQYF.

The chain uses TRBV27 and TRBJ1-1; D unclear. Trimming stripped 3 bases from V and 2 bases from J, with 19 bases between. The CDR3 has 17 amino acids. The germline CDR1 and CDR2 sequences are MNHEY and SMNVEV (reference sequence). The CDR3 DNA sequence: TGTGCCAGCAGTTTTGTGGGCGTGGGATACGGAAACACTGAAGCTTTCTTT. Translated: CASSFVGVGYGNTEAFF.

J is TRBJ2-1 and V is TRBV2, with D perhaps given as TRBD1 or TRBD2 (6 bases each). The CDR3 extends over 12 amino acids. CDR1 is SNHLY and CDR2 is FYNNEI in the germline V gene. V dropped 4 bases and J dropped 7 bases, with 8 bases sitting between them. CDR3 nucleotide sequence: TGTGCCAGCAGTGTAGGGGGGAATGAGCAGTTCTTC. This sequence encodes CASSVGGNEQFF.

The chain carries TRBV5-4 and TRBJ1-2; 9 bases fit TRBD1. The CDR3 is 14 residues long. Trimming cost V 4 bases and J 5 bases; bases outside gene matches: 6. Germline CDR1 and CDR2: SGHNT and YYREEE (reference sequence). The CDR3 protein is CASSDGQGRYGYTF. CDR3 sequence (DNA): TGTGCCAGCAGCGACGGACAGGGGAGGTATGGCTACACCTTC.

The genes are TRBV7-6 and TRBJ1-5; 9 nucleotides match TRBD1. CDR3 length equals 17 residues. With 1 base clipped from V and 6 bases from J, the junction kept 10 bases outside the gene matches. Per germline, CDR1 SGHVS and CDR2 FNYEAQ. CDR3 amino acids: CASSLGSGTGFTQPQHF. In nucleotides, the CDR3 is TGTGCCAGCAGCTTAGGGTCCGGGACAGGGTTCACTCAGCCCCAGCATTTT.

A note on this clone: In the same sample, other DNA sequences code for this CDR3. V is TRBV29-1 and J is TRBJ2-5; D may be TRBD1 (6 bases). CDR1 SQVTM and CDR2 ANQGSEA come from the germline V gene. Trimming left V 3 bases short and J 1 base short, with 18 bases between. The CDR3 has 16 residues. The CDR3 reads CSVEDVGGWGQETQYF. The CDR3 bases are TGCAGCGTTGAGGATGTTGGGGGCTGGGGCCAAGAGACCCAGTACTTC.

The chain has TRBV5-1 and TRBJ2-7, with D possibly matching TRBD1 (5 bases). V was trimmed by 4 bases and J by 0 bases, leaving 14 bases between them. The length of the CDR3 is 15 residues. Germline V gene sequence: CDR1 SGHRS, CDR2 YFSETQ. The DNA of the CDR3 is TGCGCCAGCAGCCCCCGGCAGGGAAGCTCCTACGAGCAGTACTTC. The encoded protein is CASSPRQGSSYEQYF.

The chain combines TRBV7-2 with TRBJ2-7; D possibly corresponds to TRBD2 (6 bases). Trimming removed 3 bases from V and 2 bases from J, with 14 bases in between. The CDR3 runs 15 residues. Germline loops: CDR1 SGHTA, CDR2 FQGNSA. CDR3 DNA: TGTGCCAGCAGCTTTGGGCCCCGGGAGACCTACGAGCAGTACTTC. It codes for CASSFGPRETYEQYF.

The rearrangement links TRBV6-6 to TRBJ2-2; D perhaps matches TRBD2 (6 bases). This CDR3 has 12 amino acids. Germline CDR1 and CDR2: MNHNY and SVGAGI (reference sequence). Written as DNA, the CDR3 is TGTGCTGAACAGCCGGGGGCCGGGGAGCTGTTTTTT. Protein sequence: CAEQPGAGELFF.

This sequence joins TRBV6-5 and TRBJ2-7; TRBD2 aligns across 13 bases. The CDR3 is 15 residues long. Germline V gene sequence: CDR1 MNHEY, CDR2 SVGAGI. With V trimmed by 2 bases and J by 4 bases, 2 bases remained unmatched. Here the CDR3 reads CASSYGTSGIYEQYF. The CDR3 DNA is TGTGCCAGCAGTTACGGGACTAGCGGGATTTACGAGCAGTACTTC.

This sequence joins TRBV5-1 and TRBJ2-1, with 8 positions matching TRBD2. This CDR3 has 12 amino acids. Germline assignment: CDR1 SGHRS and CDR2 YFSETQ. The junction had 3 bases not matched to a gene; V was cut back by 4 bases and J by 9 bases. Here the CDR3 reads CASSVAGGEQFF. In DNA, the CDR3 is TGCGCCAGCAGCGTGGCGGGGGGTGAGCAGTTCTTC.

The chain employs TRBV19 and TRBJ2-6; D not resolved. Deletions cut 0 bases from V and 2 bases from J, with 5 bases between. The germline gives CDR1 LNHDA, CDR2 SQIVND (reference sequence). The CDR3 sequence is 15 residues long. CDR3: CASSIELTGANVLTF. The CDR3 DNA is TGTGCCAGTAGTATAGAGCTAACTGGGGCCAACGTCCTGACTTTC. Based on the CDR3 plus reference TRBV19 and TRBJ2-6, the full variable domain is DGGITQSPKYLFRKEGQNVTLSCEQNLNHDAMYWYRQDPGQGLRLIYYSQIVNDFQKGDIAEGYSVSREKKESFPLTVTSAQKNPTAFYLCASSIELTGANVLTFGAGSRLTVL.

CDR3 loop: CASQTGGSQPQHF. The CDR3 DNA follows: TGTGCCAGTCAGACAGGCGGTAGTCAGCCCCAGCATTTT. This rearrangement joins TRBV19 to TRBJ1-5, with TRBD1 as a possible D gene (6 bases). The germline V gene encodes CDR1 LNHDA and CDR2 SQIVND (reference sequence). This CDR3 contains 13 residues. V lost 8 bases to trimming and J lost 6 bases, with 14 bases between them.

V gene TRBV28 combines with J gene TRBJ1-5; D gene unclear. V lost 2 bases and J 7 bases, leaving 15 bases between the germline ends. The V gene's germline CDR1 is MDHEN and CDR2 SYDVKM. The CDR3 has 15 amino acids. The CDR3 DNA reads TGTGCCAGCAGTTTAACTGGGCCCGGGTTCCAGCCCCAGCATTTT. Translating it yields CASSLTGPGFQPQHF.

The chain uses TRBV4-2 and TRBJ1-3, with D possibly matching TRBD1 (6 bases). Between the trimmed V and J ends, which lost 7 bases and 1 base, there was a span of 8 bases. This CDR3 spans 13 amino acids. Germline V lookup: CDR1 LGHNA, CDR2 YNFKEQ. DNA of the CDR3: TGTGCCAGCAACCAGGGGTCTGGAAACACCATATATTTT. The encoded protein is CASNQGSGNTIYF.

The chain recombines TRBV7-9 with TRBJ2-3; 8 bases fit TRBD2. This CDR3 spans 15 amino acids. V was pared by 2 bases and J by 1 base, with 2 bases of the junction left unmatched. Germline V gives CDR1 SEHNR, CDR2 FQNEAQ (reference sequence). The CDR3 sequence is CASSLSGSRTDTQYF. DNA for the CDR3: TGTGCCAGCAGCTTAAGCGGGAGTCGCACAGATACGCAGTATTTT.

This chain links TRBV29-1 with TRBJ2-3, with TRBD2 matching 11 bases. V dropped 0 bases and J dropped 2; count of bases not matched to a gene: 16. Germline CDR1 SQVTM, CDR2 ANQGSEA. This CDR3 region has 20 residues. Here the CDR3 reads CSVEDPWLAGGSILTDTQYF. CDR3 in DNA: TGCAGCGTTGAAGATCCGTGGCTAGCGGGAGGCTCAATCCTCACAGATACGCAGTATTTT.

The chain uses TRBV5-1 and TRBJ2-3; possible D gene TRBD1, 6 bases. The CDR3 sequence is 12 residues long. The germline V and J ends were trimmed by 7 bases and 2 bases, with 8 bases remaining between them. Per the germline V gene, CDR1 is SGHRS and CDR2 is YFSETQ. The CDR3 DNA is TGCGCCAGCGGGGACACCACAGATACGCAGTATTTT. Translating gives CASGDTTDTQYF.

V is TRBV5-4 and J is TRBJ2-5; D might be TRBD2 (6 bases). With 2 bases removed from V and 2 bases from J, the gap between germline ends came to 13 bases. Germline CDR1 is SGHNT and CDR2 is YYREEE (reference sequence). The CDR3 has 15 residues. CDR3 in DNA: TGTGCCAGCAGCTTAGATAGCGGTCCTCAAGAGACCCAGTACTTC. Translation gives CASSLDSGPQETQYF.

The J gene is TRBJ2-3, the V gene TRBV27; no clear D. Trimming removed 4 bases from V and 6 bases from J, with 14 bases in between. Germline CDR1 is MNHEY and CDR2 is SMNVEV (reference sequence). The CDR3 covers 14 residues. DNA for the CDR3: TGTGCCAGCAGTTCGCTTACTGGGCAGGATACGCAGTATTTT. Translating it yields CASSSLTGQDTQYF.